These 17 T cell receptor beta chains originate from one sample sequenced in a study of cytomegalovirus exposure and HLA in healthy donors (dated by TCRdb to 2016 to 2017). Library construction relied on the immunoSEQ multiplex PCR assay. For the multiplex PCR, a mixture combining 60 forward primers for TCR Vbeta segments and 13 reverse primers for TCR Jbeta segments was used. TCRdb retrieved this table from immuneACCESS and kept in-frame rearrangements only. Not all clones are present; in checked studies, unresolved V genes account for under half, and no reason is known for the remainder. The sample profile shows under 150,000 clones; about 79% of them were found once. The ten largest account for 2.5% to 3.5% of the sample. What was sequenced was PBMCs. All receptors derive from a male donor in good health and CMV-seronegative.

V is TRBV27 and J is TRBJ2-7, with 8 bases that match TRBD2. The germline V gene encodes CDR1 MNHEY and CDR2 SMNVEV (reference sequence). After removal of 3 bases from V and 2 bases from J, the junction contained 6 bases not matched to a gene. The CDR3 runs 15 residues. The CDR3 region has the DNA TGTGCCAGCAGTTTCAGCGGGAGAGTTACCTACGAGCAGTACTTC. Protein product: CASSFSGRVTYEQYF.

The chain links TRBV9 to TRBJ1-2; possible D gene TRBD1, 5 bases. The CDR3 has 19 residues. Trimming pared 2 bases from V and 5 bases from J, leaving 28 bases between. CDR1 and CDR2 (germline): SGDLS, YYNGEE. The CDR3 spells CASSVPGAGEPFGIYGYTF. In DNA form, the CDR3 reads TGTGCCAGCAGCGTCCCCGGGGCGGGGGAGCCCTTTGGGATATATGGCTACACCTTC.

This chain joins TRBV11-3 and TRBJ2-1, with D possibly TRBD1 on 7 matching bases. In germline, CDR1 is SGHNT, CDR2 YENEEA. The CDR3 loop spans 15 amino acids. With 4 bases removed from V and 7 bases from J, the gap between germline ends came to 17 bases. The CDR3 DNA reads TGTGCCAGCAGCTCGGAGGGGGCAGGCCCTAATGAGCAGTTCTTC. Amino acids: CASSSEGAGPNEQFF.

This clone was counted only a few times. This chain links TRBV7-6 with TRBJ1-1; a possible D gene is TRBD1 (5 bases). CDR1 is SGHVS and CDR2 is FNYEAQ in the germline V gene. CDR3 size: 13 residues. V lost 4 bases to trimming and J lost 2 bases, with 8 bases between them. The CDR3 sequence: CASSSDSNTEAFF. The CDR3, as DNA: TGTGCCAGCAGCTCCGACAGCAACACTGAAGCTTTCTTT. The full variable domain, its missing parts supplied by reference TRBV7-6 and TRBJ1-1, is GAGVSQSPRYKVTKRGQDVALRCDPISGHVSLYWYRQALGQGPEFLTYFNYEAQQDKSGLPNDRFSAERPEGSISTLTIQRTEQRDSAMYRCASSSDSNTEAFFGQGTRLTVV.

This sequence joins TRBV9 and TRBJ1-1, with 12 bases fitting TRBD1. CDR1 and CDR2 (germline): SGDLS, YYNGEE. The CDR3 is 16 residues long. Trimming at V came to 2 bases and at J to 5 bases, leaving 7 bases not matched to a gene. In DNA, the CDR3 is TGTGCCAGCAGCGTCCGGGACAGGGGGCGCGTGACTGAAGCTTTCTTT. This encodes CASSVRDRGRVTEAFF.

This clone was seen a few times. J is TRBJ2-7 and V is TRBV7-9; no firm D call. The length of the CDR3 is 15 residues. From germline, CDR1 is SEHNR and CDR2 FQNEAQ (reference sequence). V was cut by 6 bases and J by 7 bases, with 22 bases left in between. DNA for the CDR3: TGTGCCAGCAGACCCCCCAGGTCCTTGTCTGGTGAGCAGTACTTC. Amino acid sequence: CASRPPRSLSGEQYF. Filled out from reference TRBV7-9 and TRBJ2-7, the complete variable domain reads DTGVSQNPRHKITKRGQNVTFRCDPISEHNRLYWYRQTLGQGPEFLTYFQNEAQLEKSRLLSDRFSAERPKGSFSTLEIQRTEQGDSAMYLCASRPPRSLSGEQYFGPGTRLTVT.

The chain employs TRBV5-1 and TRBJ2-2; 10 positions match TRBD2. Losses at the gene ends were 2 bases for V and 8 bases for J; bases not matched to a gene: 9. There are 16 residues in the CDR3. Germline lookup yields CDR1 SGHRS and CDR2 YFSETQ. CDR3 region: CASSFLAGALGGELFF. The CDR3, as DNA: TGCGCCAGCAGCTTTCTAGCGGGGGCCCTAGGAGGGGAGCTGTTTTTT.

Here the CDR3 reads CASSLAAGYGYTF. CDR3 sequence (DNA): TGCGCCAGCAGCTTGGCCGCAGGCTATGGCTACACCTTC. The rearrangement links TRBV5-1 to TRBJ1-2; the D is unclear. Between the trimmed V and J ends, which lost 0 bases and 4 bases, there was a span of 7 bases. The CDR3 has 13 residues. Germline assignment: CDR1 SGHRS and CDR2 YFSETQ. The full variable domain, its missing parts supplied by reference TRBV5-1 and TRBJ1-2, is KAGVTQTPRYLIKTRGQQVTLSCSPISGHRSVSWYQQTPGQGLQFLFEYFSETQRNKGNFPGRFSGRQFSNSRSEMNVSTLELGDSALYLCASSLAAGYGYTFGSGTRLTVV.

The chain combines TRBV10-3 with TRBJ2-6; D remains unclear. Germline V CDR1 and CDR2: ENHRY, SYGVKD. With 10 bases removed from V and 1 base from J, the gap between germline ends came to 11 bases. There are 14 residues in the CDR3. The CDR3 sequence is CATAARSGANVLTF. The CDR3 DNA is TGTGCCACCGCGGCACGGTCTGGGGCCAACGTCCTGACTTTC.

The chain employs TRBV19 and TRBJ2-5; 9 nucleotides line up with TRBD2. Germline trimming cut 4 bases from V and 5 bases from J; bases unmatched to any gene: 5. Germline V CDR1 and CDR2: LNHDA, SQIVND (reference sequence). This CDR3 has 14 residues. The CDR3 nucleotides are TGTGCCAGTAGTAGGCTAGCGGGGAAGGAGACCCAGTACTTC. It codes for CASSRLAGKETQYF.

The V call is TRBV6-5, the J call TRBJ2-5; possibly TRBD1 for D (5 bases). Germline CDR1 and CDR2: MNHEY and SVGAGI. This CDR3 is built from 16 residues. V gave up 0 bases and J gave up 3 bases, with 14 bases separating them. Here the CDR3 reads CASSYSNVVGEETQYF. CDR3 coding DNA: TGTGCCAGCAGTTACTCGAACGTAGTAGGGGAAGAGACCCAGTACTTC.

The chain uses TRBV7-9 and TRBJ2-6; 11 nucleotides match TRBD1. This CDR3 region has 18 residues. Germline V gene lookup returns CDR1 SEHNR and CDR2 FQNEAQ (reference sequence). V gave up 4 bases and J gave up 1 base; unmatched junction bases: 6. The CDR3 region has the DNA TGTGCCAGCAGCTACCGGACAGGGGGCGCGTCTGGGGCCAACGTCCTGACTTTC. This translates into CASSYRTGGASGANVLTF.

V usage is TRBV5-4 and J usage is TRBJ2-3; 8 positions agree with TRBD1. This CDR3 spans 14 amino acids. The ends lost 4 bases at V and 3 bases at J; junction bases unmatched: 4. Germline-derived CDR1 and CDR2 are SGHNT and YYREEE (reference sequence). In DNA, the CDR3 is TGTGCCAGCAGCGTAAGACAGGGGACAGATACGCAGTATTTT. Its protein product is CASSVRQGTDTQYF. Variable domain in full (rest from reference TRBV5-4 and TRBJ2-3): ETGVTQSPTHLIKTRGQQVTLRCSSQSGHNTVSWYQQALGQGPQFIFQYYREEENGRGNFPPRFSGLQFPNYSSELNVNALELDDSALYLCASSVRQGTDTQYFGPGTRLTVL.

This clone occurred a few times. The rearrangement links TRBV6-6 to TRBJ1-5; TRBD1 aligns across 8 bases. This CDR3 is built from 14 residues. The germline V gene encodes CDR1 MNHNY and CDR2 SVGAGI (reference sequence). The V and J ends lost 5 bases and 5 bases, in that order; junction bases with no gene match: 5. The CDR3 reads CASSTAGGYQPQHF. The CDR3 nucleotides are TGTGCCAGCAGTACTGCAGGGGGCTATCAGCCCCAGCATTTT.

This clone showed up just once. The chain is built from TRBV10-3 and TRBJ1-1; TRBD1 aligns across 7 bases. CDR3 length: 14 residues. Germline CDR1 and CDR2: ENHRY and SYGVKD. With 6 bases clipped from V and 3 bases from J, the junction kept 7 bases outside the gene matches. This chain's CDR3 is CAISDRVGYTEAFF. DNA for the CDR3: TGTGCCATCAGCGACAGGGTAGGGTACACTGAAGCTTTCTTT.

This clone came up once. The chain employs TRBV19 and TRBJ1-5; D not certain. Germline V gene lookup returns CDR1 LNHDA and CDR2 SQIVND (reference sequence). This CDR3 is 16 amino acids long. V lost 7 bases, J lost 2 bases, and 18 bases lay in between. The CDR3 DNA sequence: TGTGCCAGTACCGATCGGAGGGATAAGGGCAATCAGCCCCAGCATTTT. It codes for CASTDRRDKGNQPQHF.

CDR3 coding DNA: TGTGCCAGCTCACGCACAGGGTTAGAGTCTAACTATGGCTACACCTTC. Translating it yields CASSRTGLESNYGYTF. The chain is built from TRBV18 and TRBJ1-2, with D possibly matching TRBD1 (6 bases). The germline V and J ends were trimmed by 4 bases and 0 bases, with 15 bases remaining between them. The CDR3 consists of 16 residues. Germline CDR1 is KGHSH and CDR2 is LQKENI.